This TCR beta chain is drawn from a study of beta chain features in type 1 diabetes. Study-level background: Sorted cell examination encompassed 100,000,000 or so cells across all samples.

A single heparinised blood sample, averaging about 120 mL, was obtained per donor. CDR3 size: 12 residues. V shed 7 bases and J 7 bases; nucleotides not matched to a gene: 3. CDR1 and CDR2 (germline): MDHEN, SYDVKM. The entirety of the isolated RNA underwent reverse transcription, so expressed TCRB transcripts were sequenced. Using immunoSEQ multiplex PCR, the repertoire was profiled, and TCRdb retains in-frame clones only, with some absent. The sample holds about 390,000 clones, about 10% seen once. General study results and limits: A greater similarity of naive, central memory and Treg TCRB repertoires was seen among patients than among healthy donors. Diminished insertions and augmented deletions at VDJ junctions characterized type 1 diabetes patients. Moderate yet significant TCRB CDR3 shortening was seen in Type 1 diabetes patients in all four CD4+ subsets.

A word on this clone: The antigen is not known.

The clonotype originates from a young man with type 1 diabetes. The V call is TRBV28, the J call TRBJ1-5; 8 bases map to TRBD1. Sequences were obtained from central memory CD4+ T cells from blood. In DNA form, the CDR3 reads TGTGCCAGCACGACAGGGGACCAGCCCCAGCATTTT. Protein sequence: CASTTGDQPQHF.